This record looks at one T cell receptor (beta chain) sequence and its context. Its antigen is unidentified. This sample is part of a study of T cell responses to AZD1222 COVID-19 vaccine. Findings and limits, study-wide: Repertoires in all cases were sampled only once the peak T cell response had passed. Females made up more of the donors, who were largely white British, and clonal diversity may have come out too low. Baseline antibody screening turned up just a handful of seropositive AZD1222 recipients.

Clones were sequenced by immunoSEQ multiplex PCR, and TCRdb holds only the in-frame ones, with some missing. In the table there are fewer than 55,000 clones, roughly three quarters of which are singletons. V shed 3 bases and J 7 bases; nucleotides not matched to a gene: 3. Per germline, CDR1 LNHDA and CDR2 SQIVND (reference sequence). The CDR3 runs 14 residues. The chain recombines TRBV19 with TRBJ1-6, with 7 nucleotides matching TRBD1. The sample in question was peripheral blood, obtained on day 0 of MenACWY control vaccination. The source of this sequence is an adult in good health. The CDR3 sequence: CASSMRQGNSPLHF. CDR3 sequence (DNA): TGTGCCAGTAGTATGCGACAGGGAAATTCACCCCTCCACTTT.